One and the same sample provided the 3 T cell receptor beta chains below, sequenced in a study of long-term antiretroviral therapy in people with HIV. Survey-level immunoSEQ v3.0 assays were run. The table came from immunoSEQ multiplex PCR; TCRdb's copy has only in-frame clones and leaves some out. The data hold tens of thousands of clones, with nearly 97% observed a single time. The source material was unsorted PBMCs, sampled 5.3 years after starting antiretroviral therapy. Receptor source: a man aged 30 to 45 with HIV.

The chain combines TRBV19 with TRBJ2-7; D is uncertain. V was clipped by 3 bases and J by 2 bases, with 8 bases between them. Germline-derived CDR1 and CDR2 are LNHDA and SQIVND (reference sequence). This CDR3 spans 13 amino acids. In DNA form, the CDR3 reads TGTGCCAGTAGTATGACTGGAGCCTACGAGCAGTACTTC. Its protein product is CASSMTGAYEQYF.

Only one count was recorded for this clone. This chain connects TRBV5-4 to TRBJ2-5, with D possibly being TRBD2 (7 bases). Germline CDR1 is SGHNT and CDR2 is YYREEE (reference sequence). CDR3 size: 14 residues. The V and J ends lost 2 bases and 2 bases respectively, with 10 bases between them. The CDR3 sequence: CASSLGGGQETQYF. The CDR3 DNA follows: TGTGCCAGCAGCTTAGGGGGAGGGCAAGAGACCCAGTACTTC.

This clone showed up just once. This chain connects TRBV6-4 to TRBJ2-2; 7 bases map to TRBD1. Germline V gene sequence: CDR1 MRHNA, CDR2 SNTAGT. V shed 6 bases and J 3 bases; nucleotides not matched to a gene: 4. This CDR3 is built from 14 residues. The CDR3 coding sequence is TGTGCCAGCAGCCCAGGACAGGACACCGGGGAGCTGTTTTTT. Translating gives CASSPGQDTGELFF.